This T cell receptor (beta chain) was sequenced in a study of beta chain features in type 1 diabetes. What was sequenced were expressed TCRB transcripts, since all of the isolated RNA had been reverse transcribed. The assay was immunoSEQ multiplex PCR, and TCRdb's table has in-frame clones only and misses some. The data contain some 220,000 clones, roughly 10% of them singletons. This clone has a count of ten or more. This clonotype was sampled from a young man in good health. The sample consisted of central memory CD4+ T cells from blood.

The CDR3 sequence is CATGQWDIQYF. Written as DNA, the CDR3 is TGTGCCACGGGACAGTGGGACATTCAGTACTTC. This rearrangement joins TRBV10-3 to TRBJ2-4; TRBD1 aligns across 7 bases. Germline assignment: CDR1 ENHRY and CDR2 SYGVKD. V was pared by 10 bases and J by 8 bases, with 5 bases of the junction left unmatched. CDR3 size: 11 residues.